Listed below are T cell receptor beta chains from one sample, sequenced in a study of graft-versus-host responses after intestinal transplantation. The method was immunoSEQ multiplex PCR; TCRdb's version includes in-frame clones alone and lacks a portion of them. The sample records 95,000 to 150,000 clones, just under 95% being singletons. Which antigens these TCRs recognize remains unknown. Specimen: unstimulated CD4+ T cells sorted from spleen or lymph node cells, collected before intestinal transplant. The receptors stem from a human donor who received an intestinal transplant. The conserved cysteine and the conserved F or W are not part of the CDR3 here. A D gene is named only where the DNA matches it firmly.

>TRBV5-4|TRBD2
ASSPQGASGRGEQF
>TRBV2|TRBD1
ASHPGTGKPYT
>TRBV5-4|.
ASSQPYGTQY
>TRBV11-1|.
ASRSTALSTDTQY
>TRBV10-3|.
AISKGGYYGYT
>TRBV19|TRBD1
ASSGGTGAMRGTGELF
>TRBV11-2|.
ASSSGSYGYT
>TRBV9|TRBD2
ASSSRLAGVGELF
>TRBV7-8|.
ASSLARGGPRRETQY
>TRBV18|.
ASQWWGVEEQF
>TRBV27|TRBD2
ASSSTSGLIYNEQF
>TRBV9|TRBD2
ASSSGTSGRSEQF
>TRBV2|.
ASSDDIPNQPQH
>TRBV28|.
ASSLIDADQETQY
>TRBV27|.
ASGRPPS
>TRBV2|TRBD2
ASRGIAGAEQY
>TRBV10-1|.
ASSPQLDTEAF
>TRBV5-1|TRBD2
ASSLRLAGGPSYNEQF
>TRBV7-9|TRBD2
ASSLGYGGTYNEQF
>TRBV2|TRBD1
ASRDRGPEAF
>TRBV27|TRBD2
ASRKRTSNTDTQY
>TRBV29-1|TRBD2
SGGGRGTDTQY
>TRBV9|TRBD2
ASSVGLAGRYEQY
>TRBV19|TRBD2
ASSIGTSGSYEQY
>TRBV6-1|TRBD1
ASSAPQGGGTEAF
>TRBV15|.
ATSRDRGQPETQY
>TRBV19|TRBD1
ASSRRDRGVNQPQH
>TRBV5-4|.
ASSFEQGGEKLF
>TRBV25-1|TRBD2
AHSAGGSTDTQY
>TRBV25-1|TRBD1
ASSGGQGRLR
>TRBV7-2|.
ASSLGVGGYEQY
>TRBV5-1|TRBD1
ASSPDRGPDTQY
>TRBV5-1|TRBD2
ASSLWLAGGPGSYEQY
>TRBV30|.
AWSAGGKAYEQY
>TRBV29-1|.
SVEDAVNNYGYT
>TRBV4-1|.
ASSQSPYNEQF
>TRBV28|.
ASSLLRRRGGYT
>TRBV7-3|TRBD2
ASSLWAGVNNEQF
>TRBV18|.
ASSLLSTSYEQY
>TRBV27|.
ASSTYKGNNEQF
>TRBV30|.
AWSSVNEQF
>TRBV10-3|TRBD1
ATGQVSYEQY
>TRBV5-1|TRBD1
ASSLVTGGDTQY
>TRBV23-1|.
ASRPGSSYNEQF
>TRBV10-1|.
ASSEGSTDTQY
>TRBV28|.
ASSLVGGMNTEAF
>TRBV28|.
ASSWVGNQPQH
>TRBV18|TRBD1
ASSPLLGGAGTEAF
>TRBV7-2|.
ASSLALVVQY
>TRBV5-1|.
ASSRWEINEQF